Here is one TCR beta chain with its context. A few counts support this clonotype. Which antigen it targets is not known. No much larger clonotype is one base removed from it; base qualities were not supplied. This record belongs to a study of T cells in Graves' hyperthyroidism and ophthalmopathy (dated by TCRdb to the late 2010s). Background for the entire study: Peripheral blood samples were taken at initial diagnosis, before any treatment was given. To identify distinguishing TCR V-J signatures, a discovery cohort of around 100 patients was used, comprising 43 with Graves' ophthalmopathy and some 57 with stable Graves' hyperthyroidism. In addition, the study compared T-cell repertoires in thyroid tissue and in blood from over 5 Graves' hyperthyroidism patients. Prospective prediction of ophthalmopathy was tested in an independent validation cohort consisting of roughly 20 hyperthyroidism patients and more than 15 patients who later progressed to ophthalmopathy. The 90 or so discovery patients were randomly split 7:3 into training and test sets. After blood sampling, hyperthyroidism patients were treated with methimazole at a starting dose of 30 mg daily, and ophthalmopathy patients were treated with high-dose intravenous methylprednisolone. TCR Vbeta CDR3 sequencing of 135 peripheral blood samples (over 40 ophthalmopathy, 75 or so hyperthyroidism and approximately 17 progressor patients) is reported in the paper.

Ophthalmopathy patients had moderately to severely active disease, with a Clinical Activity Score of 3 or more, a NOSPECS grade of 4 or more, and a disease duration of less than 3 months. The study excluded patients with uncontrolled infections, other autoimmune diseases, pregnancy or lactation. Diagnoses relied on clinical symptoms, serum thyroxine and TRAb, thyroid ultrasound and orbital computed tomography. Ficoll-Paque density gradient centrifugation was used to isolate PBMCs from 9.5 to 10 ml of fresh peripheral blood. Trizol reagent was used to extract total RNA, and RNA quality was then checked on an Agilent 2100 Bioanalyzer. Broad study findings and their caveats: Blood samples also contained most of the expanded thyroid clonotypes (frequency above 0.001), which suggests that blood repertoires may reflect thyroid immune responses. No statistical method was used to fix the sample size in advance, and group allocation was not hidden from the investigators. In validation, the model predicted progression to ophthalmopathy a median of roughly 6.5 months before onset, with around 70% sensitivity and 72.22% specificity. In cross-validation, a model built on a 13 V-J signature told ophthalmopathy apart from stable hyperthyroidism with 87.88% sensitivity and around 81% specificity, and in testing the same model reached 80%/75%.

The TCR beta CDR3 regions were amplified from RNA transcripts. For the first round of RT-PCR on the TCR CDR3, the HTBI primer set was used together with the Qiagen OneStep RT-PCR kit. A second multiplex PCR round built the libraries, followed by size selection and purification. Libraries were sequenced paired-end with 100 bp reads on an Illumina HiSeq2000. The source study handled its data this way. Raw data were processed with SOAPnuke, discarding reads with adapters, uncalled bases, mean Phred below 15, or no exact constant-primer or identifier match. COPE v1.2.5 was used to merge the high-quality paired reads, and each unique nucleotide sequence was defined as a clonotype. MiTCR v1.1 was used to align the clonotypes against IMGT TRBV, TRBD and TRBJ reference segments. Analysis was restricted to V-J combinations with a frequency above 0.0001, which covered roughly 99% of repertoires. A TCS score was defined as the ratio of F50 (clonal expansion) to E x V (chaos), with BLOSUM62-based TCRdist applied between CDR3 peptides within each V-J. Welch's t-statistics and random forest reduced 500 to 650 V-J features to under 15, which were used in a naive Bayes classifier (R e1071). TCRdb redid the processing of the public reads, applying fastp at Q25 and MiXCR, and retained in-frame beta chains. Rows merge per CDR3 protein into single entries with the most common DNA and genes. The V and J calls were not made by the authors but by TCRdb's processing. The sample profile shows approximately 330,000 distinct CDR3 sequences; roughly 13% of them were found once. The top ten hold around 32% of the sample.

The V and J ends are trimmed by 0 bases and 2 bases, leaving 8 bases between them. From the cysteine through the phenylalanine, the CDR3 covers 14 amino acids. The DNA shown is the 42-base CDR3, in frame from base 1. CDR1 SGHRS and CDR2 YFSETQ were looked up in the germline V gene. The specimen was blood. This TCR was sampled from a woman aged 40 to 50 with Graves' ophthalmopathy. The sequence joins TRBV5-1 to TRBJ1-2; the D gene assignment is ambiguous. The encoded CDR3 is CASSLEHPNYGYTF. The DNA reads TGCGCCAGCAGCTTGGAACACCCGAACTATGGCTACACCTTC. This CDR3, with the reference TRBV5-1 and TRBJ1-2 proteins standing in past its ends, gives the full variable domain KAGVTQTPRYLIKTRGQQVTLSCSPISGHRSVSWYQQTPGQGLQFLFEYFSETQRNKGNFPGRFSGRQFSNSRSEMNVSTLELGDSALYLCASSLEHPNYGYTFGSGTRLTVV.